This paragraph covers one T cell receptor (beta chain) sequence. Antigen unknown. CDR3 length equals 13 residues. Trimming cost V 3 bases and J 5 bases, with 11 bases left between them. Germline CDR1 is SEHNR and CDR2 is FQNEAQ (reference sequence). The data were taken from a study of T cell responses to AZD1222 COVID-19 vaccine. Study findings and constraints: Within unmutated variant regions lay the reported targets of nearly half of spike-specific TCRs.

Generated by immunoSEQ multiplex PCR, the TCRdb table keeps only in-frame clones and is missing some. This sample has some 130,000 clones, with more than 85% found just once. The genes are TRBV7-9 and TRBJ2-7; D is uncertain. The clonotype comes from an adult in good health. Source: peripheral blood, taken on day 0 of AZD1222 vaccination. CDR3: CASSFVATDEQYF. The CDR3 DNA is TGTGCCAGCAGCTTCGTAGCAACCGACGAGCAGTACTTC. The whole variable domain, filled in from reference TRBV7-9 and TRBJ2-7, reads DTGVSQNPRHKITKRGQNVTFRCDPISEHNRLYWYRQTLGQGPEFLTYFQNEAQLEKSRLLSDRFSAERPKGSFSTLEIQRTEQGDSAMYLCASSFVATDEQYFGPGTRLTVT.